This T cell receptor (beta chain) appears in the sequencing data of a study of cytomegalovirus exposure and HLA in healthy donors. For this clone: Its antigen is unidentified.

Healthy bone marrow donors supplied every sample. Donors counted as nominally healthy when sampled, yet unrecorded immune exposures were likely. Study results and limitations: CMV serostatus stood as the only immune exposure information on hand. In a later analysis, parvovirus B19, influenza, CMV and Epstein-Barr virus appeared linked to several top co-occurrence clusters.

The CDR3 has 12 residues. Between the trimmed V and J ends, which lost 9 bases and 4 bases, there was a span of 12 bases. The V gene's germline CDR1 is LGHNT and CDR2 FRNRAP. The PCR used 60 Vbeta and 13 Jbeta primers. Profiled with immunoSEQ multiplex PCR; TCRdb holds only in-frame clones, not every one. This sample yields about 160,000 clones, of which approximately 81% are seen a single time; about 2% belongs to the top ten. The chain carries TRBV12-5 and TRBJ1-2; D may be TRBD1 (5 bases). The specimen sequenced was PBMCs. This TCR derives from a young man in good health and CMV-seropositive. The DNA of the CDR3 is TGTGCTAGGGCTGGGGCTGGCTATGGCTACACCTTC. The encoded protein is CARAGAGYGYTF.